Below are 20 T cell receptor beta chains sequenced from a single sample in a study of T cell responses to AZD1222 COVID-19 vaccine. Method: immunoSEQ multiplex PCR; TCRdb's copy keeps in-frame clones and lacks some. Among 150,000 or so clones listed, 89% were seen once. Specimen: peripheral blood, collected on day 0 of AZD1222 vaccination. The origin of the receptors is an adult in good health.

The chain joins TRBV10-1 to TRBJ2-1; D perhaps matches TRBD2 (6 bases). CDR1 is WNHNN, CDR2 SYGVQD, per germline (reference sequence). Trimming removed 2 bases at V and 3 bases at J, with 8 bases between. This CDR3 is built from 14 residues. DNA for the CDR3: TGCGCCAGCAGTGAGGACGGGAGCTACAATGAGCAGTTCTTC. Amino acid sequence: CASSEDGSYNEQFF.

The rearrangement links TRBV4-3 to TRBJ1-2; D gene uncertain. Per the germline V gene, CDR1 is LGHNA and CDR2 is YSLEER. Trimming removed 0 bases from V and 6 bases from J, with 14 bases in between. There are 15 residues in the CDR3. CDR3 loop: CASSQESWAENGYTF. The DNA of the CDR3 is TGCGCCAGCAGCCAAGAATCATGGGCAGAAAATGGCTACACCTTC.

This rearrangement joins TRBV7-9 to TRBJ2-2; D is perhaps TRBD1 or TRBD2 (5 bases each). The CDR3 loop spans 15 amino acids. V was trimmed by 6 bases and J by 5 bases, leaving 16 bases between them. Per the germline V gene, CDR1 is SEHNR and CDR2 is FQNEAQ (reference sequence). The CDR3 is CASSETGAGTGELFF. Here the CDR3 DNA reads TGTGCCAGCAGTGAGACCGGGGCCGGAACCGGGGAGCTGTTTTTT.

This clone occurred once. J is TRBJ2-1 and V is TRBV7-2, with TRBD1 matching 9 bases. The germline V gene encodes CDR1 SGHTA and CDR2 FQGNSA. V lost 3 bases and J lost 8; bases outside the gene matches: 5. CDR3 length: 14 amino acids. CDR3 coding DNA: TGTGCCAGCAGCTTGCGGAGACAGGGGGATGAGCAGTTCTTC. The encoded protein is CASSLRRQGDEQFF.

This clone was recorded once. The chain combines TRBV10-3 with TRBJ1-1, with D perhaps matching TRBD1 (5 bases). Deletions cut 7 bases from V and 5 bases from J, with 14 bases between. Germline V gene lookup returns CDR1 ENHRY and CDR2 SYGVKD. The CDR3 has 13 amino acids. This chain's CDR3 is CAITRDGGTEAFF. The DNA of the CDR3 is TGTGCCATCACTCGGGACGGCGGAACTGAAGCTTTCTTT.

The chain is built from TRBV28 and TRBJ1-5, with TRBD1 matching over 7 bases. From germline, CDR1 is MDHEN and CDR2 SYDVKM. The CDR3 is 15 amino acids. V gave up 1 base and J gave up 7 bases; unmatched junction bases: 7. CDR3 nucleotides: TGTGCCAGCAGTTTATATACAGGGGTCGGCCAGCCCCAGCATTTT. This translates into CASSLYTGVGQPQHF.

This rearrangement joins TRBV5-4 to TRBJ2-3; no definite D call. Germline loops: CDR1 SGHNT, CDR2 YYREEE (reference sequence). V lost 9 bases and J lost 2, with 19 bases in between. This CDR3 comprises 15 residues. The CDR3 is CATLQEATSTDTQYF. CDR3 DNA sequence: TGTGCCACCCTTCAAGAAGCGACCTCCACAGATACGCAGTATTTT.

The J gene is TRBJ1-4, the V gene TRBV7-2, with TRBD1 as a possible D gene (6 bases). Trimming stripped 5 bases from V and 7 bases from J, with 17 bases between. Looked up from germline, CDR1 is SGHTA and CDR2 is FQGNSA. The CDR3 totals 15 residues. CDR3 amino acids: CASSVNRAGSEKLFF. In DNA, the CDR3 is TGTGCCAGCAGCGTTAACAGGGCTGGGAGTGAAAAACTGTTTTTT.

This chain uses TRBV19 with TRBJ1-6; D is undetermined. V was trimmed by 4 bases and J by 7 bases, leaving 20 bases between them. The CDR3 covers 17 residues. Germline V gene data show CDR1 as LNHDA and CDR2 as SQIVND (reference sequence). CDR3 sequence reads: CASSTRQARVWNSPLHF. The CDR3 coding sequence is TGTGCCAGTAGTACCCGCCAAGCTAGAGTGTGGAATTCACCCCTCCACTTT.

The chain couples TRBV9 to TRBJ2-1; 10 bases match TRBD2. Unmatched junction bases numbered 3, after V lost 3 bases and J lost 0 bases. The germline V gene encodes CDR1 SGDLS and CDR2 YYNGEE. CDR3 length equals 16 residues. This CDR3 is CASSEGLATSYNEQFF. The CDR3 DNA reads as TGTGCCAGCAGCGAGGGACTAGCGACCTCCTACAATGAGCAGTTCTTC.

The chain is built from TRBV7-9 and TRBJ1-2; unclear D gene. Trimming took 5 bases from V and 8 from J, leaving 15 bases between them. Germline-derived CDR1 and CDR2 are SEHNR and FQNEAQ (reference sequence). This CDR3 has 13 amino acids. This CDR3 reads CASSRTESYGYTF. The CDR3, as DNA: TGTGCCAGCAGCCGAACAGAGTCGTACGGCTACACCTTC. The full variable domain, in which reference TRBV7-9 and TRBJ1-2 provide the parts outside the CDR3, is DTGVSQNPRHKITKRGQNVTFRCDPISEHNRLYWYRQTLGQGPEFLTYFQNEAQLEKSRLLSDRFSAERPKGSFSTLEIQRTEQGDSAMYLCASSRTESYGYTFGSGTRLTVV.

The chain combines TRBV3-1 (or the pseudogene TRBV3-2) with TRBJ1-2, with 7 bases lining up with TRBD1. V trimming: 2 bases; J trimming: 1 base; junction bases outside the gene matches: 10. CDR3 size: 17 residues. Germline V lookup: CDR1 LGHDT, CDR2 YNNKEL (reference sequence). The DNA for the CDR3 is TGTGCCAGCAGCCAATACATTGGGACAGTGATTAACTATGGCTACACCTTC. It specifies CASSQYIGTVINYGYTF.

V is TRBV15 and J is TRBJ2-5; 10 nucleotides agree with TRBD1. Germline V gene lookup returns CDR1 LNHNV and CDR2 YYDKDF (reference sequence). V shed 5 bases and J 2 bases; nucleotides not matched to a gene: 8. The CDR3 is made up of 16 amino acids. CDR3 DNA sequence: TGTGCCACCAGCCCGGACAGGGGGGGTAGTCAAGAGACCCAGTACTTC. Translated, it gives CATSPDRGGSQETQYF.

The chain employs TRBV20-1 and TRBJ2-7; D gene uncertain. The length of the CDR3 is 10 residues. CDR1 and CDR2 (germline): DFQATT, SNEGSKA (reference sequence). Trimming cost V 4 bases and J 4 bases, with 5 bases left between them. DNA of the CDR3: TGCAGTGCTATACGGTACGAGCAGTACTTC. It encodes CSAIRYEQYF.

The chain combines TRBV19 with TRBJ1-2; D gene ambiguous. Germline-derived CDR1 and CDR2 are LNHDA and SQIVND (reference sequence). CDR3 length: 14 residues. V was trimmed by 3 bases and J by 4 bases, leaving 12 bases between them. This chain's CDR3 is CASSISDELYGYTF. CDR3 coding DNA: TGTGCCAGTAGTATTTCCGATGAACTCTATGGCTACACCTTC.

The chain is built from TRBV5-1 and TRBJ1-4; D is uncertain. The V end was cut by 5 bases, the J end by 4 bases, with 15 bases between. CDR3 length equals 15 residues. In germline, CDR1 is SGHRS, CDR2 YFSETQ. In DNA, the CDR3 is TGCGCCAGCAGTTCCGCGGGCAGTCATAATGAAAAACTGTTTTTT. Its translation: CASSSAGSHNEKLFF.

CDR3 coding DNA: TGTGCCAGCAGCTTAGGAAGCTCCGGGAACTATGGCTACACCTTC. It specifies CASSLGSSGNYGYTF. The V gene is TRBV11-2, the J gene TRBJ1-2; no firm D call. CDR1 is SGHAT, CDR2 FQNNGV, per germline. The CDR3 consists of 15 residues. V was pared by 1 base and J by 2 bases, with 11 bases between.

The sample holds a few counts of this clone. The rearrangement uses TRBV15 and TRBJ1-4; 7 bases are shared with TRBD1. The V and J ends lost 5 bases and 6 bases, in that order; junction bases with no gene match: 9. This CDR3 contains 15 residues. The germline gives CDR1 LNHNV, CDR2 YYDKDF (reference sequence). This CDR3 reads CATSGRTGGDEKLFF. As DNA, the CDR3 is TGTGCCACCAGCGGACGGACAGGAGGGGATGAAAAACTGTTTTTT.

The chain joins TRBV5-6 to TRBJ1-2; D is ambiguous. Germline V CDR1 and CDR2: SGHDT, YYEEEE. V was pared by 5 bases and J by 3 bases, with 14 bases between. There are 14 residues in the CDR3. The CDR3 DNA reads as TGTGCCAGCAGGACCGATGGGATTTACTATGGCTACACCTTC. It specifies CASRTDGIYYGYTF.

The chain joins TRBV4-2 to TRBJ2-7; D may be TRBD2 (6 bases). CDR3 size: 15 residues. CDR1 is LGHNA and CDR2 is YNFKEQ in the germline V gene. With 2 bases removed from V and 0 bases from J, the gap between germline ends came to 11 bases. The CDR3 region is CASSQSTRASYEQYF. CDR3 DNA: TGTGCCAGCAGCCAATCGACTAGGGCCTCCTACGAGCAGTACTTC.